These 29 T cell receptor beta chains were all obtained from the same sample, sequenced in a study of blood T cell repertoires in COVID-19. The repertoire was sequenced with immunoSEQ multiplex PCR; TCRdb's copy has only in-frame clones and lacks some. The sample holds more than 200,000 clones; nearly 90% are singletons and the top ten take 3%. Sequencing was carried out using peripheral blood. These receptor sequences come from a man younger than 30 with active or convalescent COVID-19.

The chain's CDR3 is CASSQPSGGAAKNIQYF. Written as DNA, the CDR3 is TGTGCCAGCAGCCAACCCAGCGGGGGGGCTGCCAAAAACATTCAGTACTTC. The V gene is TRBV3-1 (or the pseudogene TRBV3-2), the J gene TRBJ2-4, with 10 bases lining up with TRBD2. CDR1 and CDR2 from the germline V gene are LGHDT and YNNKEL (reference sequence). V shed 2 bases and J 1 base; nucleotides not matched to a gene: 5. This CDR3 has 17 amino acids.

CDR3 region: CASRPRLQGASPLHF. For the CDR3, the DNA is TGTGCCAGCAGGCCCCGTTTACAGGGGGCATCACCCCTCCACTTT. The chain couples TRBV6-6 to TRBJ1-6; 9 nucleotides line up with TRBD1. The germline V gene encodes CDR1 MNHNY and CDR2 SVGAGI (reference sequence). Unmatched junction bases numbered 10, after V lost 6 bases and J lost 10 bases. The CDR3 spans 15 residues.

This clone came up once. The CDR3 loop reads CATRPGQSNSPLHF. CDR3 bases: TGTGCCACCCGACCCGGACAGTCAAATTCACCCCTCCACTTT. The chain has TRBV6-5 and TRBJ1-6, with a possible D match to TRBD1 (6 bases). The CDR3 runs to 14 residues. Germline V gene lookup returns CDR1 MNHEY and CDR2 SVGAGI. Trimming left V 10 bases short and J 7 bases short, with 17 bases between.

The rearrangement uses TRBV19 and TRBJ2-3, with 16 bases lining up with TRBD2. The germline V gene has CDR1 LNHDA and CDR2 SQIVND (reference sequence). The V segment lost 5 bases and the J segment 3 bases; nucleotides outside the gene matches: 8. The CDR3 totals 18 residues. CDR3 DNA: TGTGCCAGTAGTTTGGGACTAGCGGGAGGGTTAGTTACAGATACGCAGTATTTT. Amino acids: CASSLGLAGGLVTDTQYF.

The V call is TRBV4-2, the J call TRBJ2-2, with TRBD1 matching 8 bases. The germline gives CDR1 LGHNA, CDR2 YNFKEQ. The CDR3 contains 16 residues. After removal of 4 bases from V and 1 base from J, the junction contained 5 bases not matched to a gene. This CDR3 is CASSLGGTGNTGELFF. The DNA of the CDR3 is TGTGCCAGCAGCCTTGGCGGGACAGGGAACACCGGGGAGCTGTTTTTT.

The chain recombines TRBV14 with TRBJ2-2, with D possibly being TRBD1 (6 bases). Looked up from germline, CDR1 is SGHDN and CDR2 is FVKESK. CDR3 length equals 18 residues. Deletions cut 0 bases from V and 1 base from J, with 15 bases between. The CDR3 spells CASSQDLWARGNTGELFF. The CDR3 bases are TGTGCCAGCAGCCAAGATCTATGGGCCAGGGGGAACACCGGGGAGCTGTTTTTT.

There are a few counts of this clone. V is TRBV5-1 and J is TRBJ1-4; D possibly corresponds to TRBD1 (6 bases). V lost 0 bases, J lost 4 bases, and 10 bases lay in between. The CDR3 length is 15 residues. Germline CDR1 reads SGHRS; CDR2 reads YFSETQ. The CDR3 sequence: CASSLGQVHNEKLFF. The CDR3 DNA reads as TGCGCCAGCAGCTTGGGACAGGTCCATAATGAAAAACTGTTTTTT.

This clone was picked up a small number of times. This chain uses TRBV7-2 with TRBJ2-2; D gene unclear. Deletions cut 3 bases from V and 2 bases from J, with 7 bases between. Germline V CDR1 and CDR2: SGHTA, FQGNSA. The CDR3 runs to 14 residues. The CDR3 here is CASSFDSNTGELFF. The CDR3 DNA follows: TGTGCCAGCAGCTTCGACTCCAACACCGGGGAGCTGTTTTTT.

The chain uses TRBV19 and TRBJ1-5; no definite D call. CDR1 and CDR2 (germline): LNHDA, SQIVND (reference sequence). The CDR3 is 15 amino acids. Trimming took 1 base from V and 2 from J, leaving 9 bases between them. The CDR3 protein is CASSIGPEGNQPQHF. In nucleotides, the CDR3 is TGTGCCAGTAGTATAGGACCAGAGGGCAATCAGCCCCAGCATTTT.

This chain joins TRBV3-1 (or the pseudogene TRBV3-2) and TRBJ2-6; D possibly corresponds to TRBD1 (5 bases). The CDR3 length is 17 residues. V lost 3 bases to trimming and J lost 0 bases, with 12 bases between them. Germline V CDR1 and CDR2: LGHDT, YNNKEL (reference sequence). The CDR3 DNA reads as TGTGCCAGCAGCCACGCCCAGGGTACCTCTGGGGCCAACGTCCTGACTTTC. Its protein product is CASSHAQGTSGANVLTF.

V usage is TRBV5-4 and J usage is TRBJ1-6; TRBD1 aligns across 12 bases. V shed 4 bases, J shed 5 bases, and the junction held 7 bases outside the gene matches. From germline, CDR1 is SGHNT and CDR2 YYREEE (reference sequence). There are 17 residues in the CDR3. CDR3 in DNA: TGTGCCAGCAGCAACCGGGACAGGGGGCGAAATAATTCACCCCTCCACTTT. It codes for CASSNRDRGRNNSPLHF.

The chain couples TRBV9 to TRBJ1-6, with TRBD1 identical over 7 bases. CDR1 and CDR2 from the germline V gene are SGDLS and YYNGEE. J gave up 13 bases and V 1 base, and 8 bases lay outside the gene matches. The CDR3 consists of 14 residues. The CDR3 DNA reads TGTGCCAGCAGCGTACGGGACAGCCTCTTCCCCCTCCACTTT. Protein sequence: CASSVRDSLFPLHF.

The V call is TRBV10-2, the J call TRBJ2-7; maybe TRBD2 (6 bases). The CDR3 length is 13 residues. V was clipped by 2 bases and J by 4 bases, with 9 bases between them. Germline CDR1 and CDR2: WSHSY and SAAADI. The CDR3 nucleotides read TGCGCCAGCAGTGAGACCCGGGGGTACGAGCAGTACTTC. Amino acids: CASSETRGYEQYF.

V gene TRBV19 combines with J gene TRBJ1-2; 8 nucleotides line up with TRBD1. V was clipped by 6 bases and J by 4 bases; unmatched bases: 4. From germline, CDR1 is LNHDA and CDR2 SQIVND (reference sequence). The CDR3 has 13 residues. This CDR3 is CASRATGGYGYTF. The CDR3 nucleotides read TGTGCCAGTAGGGCCACAGGGGGCTATGGCTACACCTTC.

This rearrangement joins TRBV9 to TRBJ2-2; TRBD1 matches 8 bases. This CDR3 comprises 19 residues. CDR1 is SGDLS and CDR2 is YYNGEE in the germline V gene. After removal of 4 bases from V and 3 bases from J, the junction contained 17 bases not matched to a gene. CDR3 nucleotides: TGTGCCAGCAGCCATCCCTTCCCTAAGACAGGGGATCACACCGGGGAGCTGTTTTTT. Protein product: CASSHPFPKTGDHTGELFF.

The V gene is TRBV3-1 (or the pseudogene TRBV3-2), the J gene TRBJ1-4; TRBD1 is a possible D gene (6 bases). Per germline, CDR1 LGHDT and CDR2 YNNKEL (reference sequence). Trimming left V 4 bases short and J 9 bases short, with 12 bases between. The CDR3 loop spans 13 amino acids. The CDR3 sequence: CASSLRGPQKLFF. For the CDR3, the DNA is TGTGCCAGCAGCCTCAGGGGCCCTCAAAAACTGTTTTTT.

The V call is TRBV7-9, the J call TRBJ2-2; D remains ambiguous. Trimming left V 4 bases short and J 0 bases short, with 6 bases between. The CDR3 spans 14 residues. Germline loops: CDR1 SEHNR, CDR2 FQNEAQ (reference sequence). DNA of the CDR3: TGTGCCAGCAGCTCCCCAGCGAACACCGGGGAGCTGTTTTTT. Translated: CASSSPANTGELFF.

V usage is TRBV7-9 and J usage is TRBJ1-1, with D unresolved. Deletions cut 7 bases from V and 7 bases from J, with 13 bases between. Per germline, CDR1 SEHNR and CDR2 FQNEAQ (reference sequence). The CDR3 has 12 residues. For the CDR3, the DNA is TGTGCCAGCACCTCCTACGTGAGTGAAGCTTTCTTT. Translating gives CASTSYVSEAFF.

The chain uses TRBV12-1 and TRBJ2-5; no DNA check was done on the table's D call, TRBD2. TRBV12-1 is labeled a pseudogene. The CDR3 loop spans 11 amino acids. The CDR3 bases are TGTGCCAGCAGCTTTAATCGGGCCCAGTACTTC. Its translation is CASSFNRAQYF.

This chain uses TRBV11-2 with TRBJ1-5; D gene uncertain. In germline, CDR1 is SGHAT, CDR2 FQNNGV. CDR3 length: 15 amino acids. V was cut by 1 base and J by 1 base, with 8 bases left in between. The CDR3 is CASSLGSESNQPQHF. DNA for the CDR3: TGTGCCAGCAGCTTAGGAAGTGAGAGCAATCAGCCCCAGCATTTT.

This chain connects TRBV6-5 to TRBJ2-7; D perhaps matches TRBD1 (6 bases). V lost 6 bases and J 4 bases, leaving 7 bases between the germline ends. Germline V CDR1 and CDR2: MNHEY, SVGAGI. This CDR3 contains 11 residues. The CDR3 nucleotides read TGTGCCAGCAGAGGGGGTTACGAGCAGTACTTC. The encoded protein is CASRGGYEQYF.

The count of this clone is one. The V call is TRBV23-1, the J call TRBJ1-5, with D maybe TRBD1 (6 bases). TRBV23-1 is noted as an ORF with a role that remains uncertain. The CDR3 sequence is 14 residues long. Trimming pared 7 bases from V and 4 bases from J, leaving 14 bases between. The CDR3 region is CASKRGMSNQPQHF. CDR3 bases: TGCGCCAGCAAAAGGGGGATGTCGAATCAGCCCCAGCATTTT.

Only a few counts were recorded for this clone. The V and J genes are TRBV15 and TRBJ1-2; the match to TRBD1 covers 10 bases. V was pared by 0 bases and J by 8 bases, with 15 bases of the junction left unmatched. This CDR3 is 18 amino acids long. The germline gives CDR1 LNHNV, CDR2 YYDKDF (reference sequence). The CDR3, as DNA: TGTGCCACCAGCAGAGACCTTAACCGGGACAGGGGCGGGAAGGGCTACACCTTC. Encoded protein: CATSRDLNRDRGGKGYTF.

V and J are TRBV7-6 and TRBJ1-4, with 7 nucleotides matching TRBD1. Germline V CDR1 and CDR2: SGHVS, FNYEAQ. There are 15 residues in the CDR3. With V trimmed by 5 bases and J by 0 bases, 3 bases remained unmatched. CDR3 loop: CASSPDRPTNEKLFF. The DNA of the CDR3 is TGTGCCAGCAGCCCGGACAGGCCAACTAATGAAAAACTGTTTTTT.

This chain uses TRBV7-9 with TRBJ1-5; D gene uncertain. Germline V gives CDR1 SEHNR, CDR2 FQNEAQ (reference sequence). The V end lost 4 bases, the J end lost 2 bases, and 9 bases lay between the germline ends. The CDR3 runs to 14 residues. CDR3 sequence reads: CASSSAQGNQPQHF. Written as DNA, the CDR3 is TGTGCCAGCAGCTCCGCCCAGGGCAATCAGCCCCAGCATTTT.

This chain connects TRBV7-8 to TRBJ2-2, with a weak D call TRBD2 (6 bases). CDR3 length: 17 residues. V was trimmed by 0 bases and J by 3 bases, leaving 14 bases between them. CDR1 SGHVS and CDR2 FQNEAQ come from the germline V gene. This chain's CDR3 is CASSLALGPGDTGELFF. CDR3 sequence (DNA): TGTGCCAGCAGCTTAGCGTTAGGACCGGGGGACACCGGGGAGCTGTTTTTT.

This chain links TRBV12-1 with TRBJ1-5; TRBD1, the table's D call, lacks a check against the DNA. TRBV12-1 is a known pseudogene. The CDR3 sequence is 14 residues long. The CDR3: CASSSSGSHQPQHF. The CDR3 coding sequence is TGTGCCAGCAGCTCATCAGGGTCCCATCAGCCCCAGCATTTT.

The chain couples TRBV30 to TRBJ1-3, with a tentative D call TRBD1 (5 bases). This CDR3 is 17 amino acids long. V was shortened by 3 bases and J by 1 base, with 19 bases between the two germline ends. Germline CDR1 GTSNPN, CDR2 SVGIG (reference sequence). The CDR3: CAWRQGPGGSSGNTIYF. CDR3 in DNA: TGTGCCTGGAGGCAGGGACCGGGGGGATCGTCTGGAAACACCATATATTTT. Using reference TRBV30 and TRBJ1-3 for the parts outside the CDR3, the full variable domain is SQTIHQWPATLVQPVGSPLSLECTVEGTSNPNLYWYRQAAGRGLQLLFYSVGIGQISSEVPQNLSASRPQDRQFILSSKKLLLSDSGFYLCAWRQGPGGSSGNTIYFGEGSWLTVV.

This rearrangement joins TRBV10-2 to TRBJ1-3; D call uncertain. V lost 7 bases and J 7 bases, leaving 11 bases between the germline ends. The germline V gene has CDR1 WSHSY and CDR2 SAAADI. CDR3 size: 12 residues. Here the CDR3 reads CASTGTQNTIYF. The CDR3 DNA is TGCGCCAGCACCGGAACACAGAACACCATATATTTT.